This TCR beta chain was retrieved from a study of T-cell memory formation after mild COVID-19. One entry per CDR3 protein results from TCRdb running MiXCR on the 5' RACE reads. Here the sample spans 250,000 to 300,000 distinct CDR3 sequences, 16% being singletons. In this sample, this clonotype turned up many times. Germline-derived CDR1 and CDR2 are SGHVS and FNYEAQ. This CDR3 region has 14 residues. The V end was cut by 6 bases, the J end by 5 bases, with 16 bases between. Source material: PBMCs or a T cell subset sorted from them (not recorded which). This TCR was sampled from a man in his late teens or twenties who had mild COVID-19 (a few samples of this study predate the infection). Cell type and time point are not known. V usage is TRBV7-6 and J usage is TRBJ1-1; possibly TRBD1 for D (5 bases). The CDR3 reads CASRAWGAGTEAFF. CDR3 DNA sequence: TGTGCCAGCAGAGCTTGGGGCGCGGGGACTGAAGCTTTCTTT.